This T cell receptor (beta chain) was sequenced for a study of T-cell memory formation after mild COVID-19. TCRdb re-called the 5' RACE reads through MiXCR, storing one row per CDR3 protein. In the table there are 430,000 or so distinct CDR3 sequences, more than 20% of which are singletons. The length of the CDR3 is 17 residues. Trimming took 0 bases from V and 0 from J, leaving 12 bases between them. Germline V gives CDR1 SGHRS, CDR2 YFSETQ. Sequenced input: PBMCs or a T cell subset sorted from them (not recorded which). The chain links TRBV5-1 to TRBJ1-4; D is unclear. The TCR originated in an adult woman who had mild COVID-19 (a few samples of this study predate the infection). Cell type and time point are not known. The CDR3 DNA reads as TGCGCCAGCAGCTTGGGTAACAGCATCACAACTAATGAAAAACTGTTTTTT. Protein: CASSLGNSITTNEKLFF.